The subject of this entry is one T cell receptor (beta chain). The antigen it binds to is not known. Base qualities are not at hand, and no much larger clone is one base apart. The treatment or condition label, as the study defines it: 15 to 20 received Ad26.COV2.S at low or high dose, single or two shots; roughly five received placebo; per-sample allocation not given. Repertoires of vaccine and placebo recipients were sequenced from samples collected on day 63 after the first injection. Between 29 July and 7 August 2020, Cohort 1b enrolled 25 adults aged 18-55 years at one site in Boston, USA. Ad26.COV2.S was a replication-incompetent adenovirus type 26 vector that expressed a prefusion-stabilized SARS-CoV-2 spike protein derived from the original Wuhan strain. The data were taken from a study of Ad26.COV2.S vaccination and SARS-CoV-2 variants (dated by TCRdb to the early 2020s). In the study overall: Vaccine-arm donors came from COV1001, a multicentre, randomized, double-blind, placebo-controlled phase I-IIa trial of Ad26.COV2.S in healthy adults. Dosing of Ad26.COV2.S was intramuscular, at either 5x10^10 or 1x10^11 viral particles, delivered as one shot or as two shots spaced 56 days apart. TCRbeta repertoire sequencing was used to assess the specificity and breadth of SARS-CoV-2-reactive T cell receptors after Ad26.COV2.S vaccination. The TCR-sequenced set comprised approximately 32 samples: some 19 Ad26.COV2.S vaccine recipients, 5 placebo recipients and 8 SARS-CoV-2 convalescent individuals. Trial participants were randomized into five groups of five, in which low-dose or high-dose Ad26.COV2.S was given once or twice, or placebo was given on both occasions. Investigators remained blinded to trial group allocation during experiments and outcome assessment.

TCRbeta CDR3 regions were sequenced with the immunoSEQ Assay. After extraction, genomic DNA underwent amplification by bias-controlled multiplex PCR, followed by high-throughput sequencing. For the original study's pipeline: To quantify the absolute abundance of each unique TCRbeta CDR3 region, sequences were collapsed and filtered. T cell fraction was estimated by normalizing TCRbeta template counts to usable DNA, which was measured by amplifying reference genes present in all nucleated cells. Repertoire TCRs were annotated as SARS-CoV-2-specific by exact matching of V gene, CDR3 amino acid sequence and J gene to a known reactive TCR set. The reference SARS-CoV-2 TCR set was obtained from MIRA and was filtered for enrichment in COVID-19-positive ImmuneCODE repertoires, whereby public or cross-reactive TCRs were removed. Using the MIRA antigens, annotated TCRs were further analysed by specific ORF or by position within an ORF. Breadth was defined as annotated unique rearrangements over total unique productive rearrangements; depth was the summed frequency of those rearrangements. TCR breadth was compared between groups using two-sided Wilcoxon rank-sum tests. The clones in this table, taken by TCRdb from immuneACCESS, are in-frame only. Not every clone is retained; where verified, under half of the shortfall comes from an unresolved V gene, and the cause of the rest is unknown. V, J and clone size reflect that table, while D and trimming were determined from the DNA. The sample table lists 350,000 to 600,000 clones, roughly nine tenths of them with a count of one. The ten largest clonotypes hold over 1.5% of the sample.

Study-wide conclusions, independent of this receptor: The authors noted that the TCR breadth and depth analyses may have underestimated total T cell responses. Higher spike-specific TCR breadth was observed in Ad26.COV2.S recipients than in placebo recipients (P = 0.0014). After vaccination, substantial breadth of spike-specific CD8+ and CD4+ T cell responses was reported. Vaccine and placebo recipients had similar non-spike TCR breadth, a finding consistent with the vaccine containing only spike. The study was not powered to compare responses between vaccine doses or regimens.

Sequences were derived from peripheral blood, sampled in a trial of Ad26.COV2.S vaccine versus placebo. The sequence came from a person aged 18-60 years who received the Ad26.COV2.S COVID-19 vaccine or a placebo.

CDR3 region: CASSLSHEQYF. The nucleotide sequence is given as TGTGCCAGCAGCTTGTCCCACGAGCAGTACTTC. The chain links TRBV5-4 with TRBJ2-7; too little of a D gene remains to name it. Deletion took 1 base off V and 5 bases off J, with a span of 4 bases between the germline ends. The germline V gene (reference sequence) supplies CDR1 SGHNT and CDR2 YYREEE. The CDR3 has 11 amino acids, counting the end cysteine and phenylalanine. Solely the CDR3 DNA is kept, with 33 bases framed from the first base.